The next 27 T cell receptor beta chains were all read from a single sample in a study of tumor-infiltrating lymphocytes in primary liver carcinoma (dated by TCRdb to 2017 to 2019). Sequencing was carried out with an Illumina HiSeq 2500. Using a constant-region primer and ProtoScript II reverse transcriptase, TCRbeta-specific cDNA was reverse-transcribed from roughly 460 ng total RNA. TCRbeta libraries were built with three nested multiplex PCR rounds, a slightly modified ARM-PCR procedure. The first two PCR rounds used multiplex TRBV1-TRBV30 forward primers with a Cbeta reverse primer, each for 10 to 11 cycles. Starting from the raw public reads, TCRdb applied fastp trimming at Q25, assembled clones with MiXCR and retained in-frame beta chains. Every CDR3 protein is listed once, alongside the most common genes and DNA of its rows. Recorded for this sample are about 320,000 distinct CDR3 sequences; less than 75% of them occurred a single time. Roughly 10% of the sample is held by the ten biggest clonotypes.

Blood RNA was extracted from unsorted whole blood using TRIzol reagent, and germline DNA was obtained with the DNeasy Blood & Tissue kit. The sample taken for sequencing was peripheral blood. All receptors come from a man aged 35-49 years with primary liver carcinoma and hepatitis B virus infection.

For this clonotype: It may be a read error: a sequence one base away is much more abundant. The chain is built from TRBV5-1 and TRBJ2-7; D ambiguous. The germline V gene has CDR1 SGHRS and CDR2 YFSETQ. The CDR3 runs 13 residues. The CDR3 bases are TGCGCCAGCAGCTTGGCGCCGGAGTACGAGGAGTACTTC. It yields the protein CASSLAPEYEEYF.

This clonotype was seen a single time. A single base separates this from a much larger clone, so it may be a read error. This chain joins TRBV6-1 and TRBJ2-2; D gene uncertain. This CDR3 is 17 amino acids long. Per germline, CDR1 MNHNS and CDR2 SASEGT. The V gene lost 1 base and the J gene lost 12 bases, with 24 bases spanning the gap. As DNA, the CDR3 is TGTGCCAGCAGTGAAGTTCGTGGGCCCGCTGAGTTAGGGAAGCTGTTTTTT. Translation gives CASSEVRGPAELGKLFF.

About this clonotype: This could be a read error, since a much larger clone is one nucleotide away. The chain is built from TRBV6-5 and TRBJ2-1, with 7 bases aligning to TRBD2. The CDR3 extends over 16 amino acids. CDR1 is MNHEY, CDR2 SVGAGI, per germline. The DNA of the CDR3 is TGTGCCAGCCGCCGCGGCGGGAGCGTACTCTACGATGAGCAGTTCTTC. Its protein is CASRRGGSVLYDEQFF.

This clonotype was seen just once. A read error is likely, as this CDR3 ends without the conserved phenylalanine or tryptophan. This chain links TRBV28 with TRBJ2-1; 12 nucleotides agree with TRBD2. There are 16 residues in the CDR3. V dropped 2 bases and J dropped 3; count of bases not matched to a gene: 2. CDR1 and CDR2 (germline): MDHEN, SYDVKM. Here the CDR3 DNA reads TGTGCCAGCAGTTTAATGACTAGCGGGGGCTACAATGAGCAGTTCTCC. Its translation is CASSLMTSGGYNEQFS.

Details on this clonotype: This may arise from a read error, as a much more abundant clone is one base away. V usage is TRBV29-1 and J usage is TRBJ1-1, with D unresolved. There are 10 residues in the CDR3. Per the germline V gene, CDR1 is SQVTM and CDR2 is ANQGSEA. Trimming removed 3 bases at V and 10 bases at J, with 9 bases between. The CDR3 protein is CSVDGPGAFF. CDR3 DNA: TGCAGCGTTGACGGGCCGGGAGCTTTCTTT.

Remarks on this clonotype: No conserved phenylalanine or tryptophan is present at the end of the CDR3, so a read error is the likely explanation. This chain links TRBV7-8 with TRBJ2-1; D uncertain. Germline lookup yields CDR1 SGHVS and CDR2 FQNEAQ. V gave up 5 bases and J gave up 2 bases, with 10 bases separating them. The CDR3 has 14 residues. The CDR3 DNA reads TGTGCCAGCAGCCCCCGACATGCCTACAATGAGCAGTTCATC. Its protein is CASSPRHAYNEQFI.

The chain links TRBV15 to TRBJ2-3, with D perhaps TRBD1 or TRBD2 (6 bases each). This CDR3 comprises 17 residues. The V gene's germline CDR1 is LNHNV and CDR2 YYDKDF (reference sequence). V dropped 2 bases and J dropped 1 base, with 16 bases sitting between them. CDR3 residues: CATSRSRSGAGTDTQYF. CDR3 DNA sequence: TGTGCCACCAGCAGATCCCGGTCGGGGGCCGGCACAGATACGCAGTATTTT.

This sequence joins TRBV6-2 or TRBV6-3 and TRBJ1-6; D unresolved. The CDR3 is 14 amino acids. CDR1 is MNHEY, CDR2 SVGEGT, per germline. V shed 10 bases and J shed 6 bases, with 16 bases lying between them. For the CDR3, the DNA is TGTGCCAACACCATCCGGGTTTCTAATTCACCCCTCCACTTT. The encoded protein is CANTIRVSNSPLHF.

The chain employs TRBV2 and TRBJ2-1; D unresolved. Trimming took 1 base from V and 9 from J, leaving 13 bases between them. This CDR3 is 14 amino acids long. The germline V gene has CDR1 SNHLY and CDR2 FYNNEI. The CDR3 protein is CASSEGLGNGEQFF. The CDR3 DNA reads TGTGCCAGCAGTGAAGGGTTAGGGAATGGTGAGCAGTTCTTC.

This chain links TRBV7-8 with TRBJ2-7; 13 bases line up with TRBD2. The CDR3 contains 20 residues. CDR1 SGHVS and CDR2 FQNEAQ come from the germline V gene. Unmatched junction bases numbered 15, after V lost 1 base and J lost 3 bases. CDR3 sequence reads: CASSLVGATSGRAKLYEQYF. Here the CDR3 DNA reads TGTGCCAGCAGCTTAGTTGGCGCCACTAGCGGGAGGGCCAAACTCTACGAGCAGTACTTC.

Turning to this clonotype: One end of the junction varies from germline; a read error may be responsible. The chain couples TRBV11-1 to TRBJ2-2; 13 bases align to TRBD2. The germline V gene encodes CDR1 SGHAT and CDR2 FQDESV (reference sequence). The CDR3 loop spans 16 amino acids. The CDR3 region is CASSLGLAGRTGERFF. Written as DNA, the CDR3 is TGTGCCAGCAGCTTGGGACTAGCGGGACGCACCGGGGAGCGGTTTTTT.

This clonotype was seen repeatedly, ten times or more. V is TRBV11-2 and J is TRBJ2-1; 11 nucleotides align to TRBD2. This CDR3 is 15 amino acids long. Germline V gene data show CDR1 as SGHAT and CDR2 as FQNNGV. Losses at the gene ends were 4 bases for V and 4 bases for J; bases not matched to a gene: 3. In DNA form, the CDR3 reads TGTGCCAGCAGCTCCGGGACTAGCGGATACAATGAGCAGTTCTTC. This sequence encodes CASSSGTSGYNEQFF.

As to this clonotype: Without the conserved terminal phenylalanine or tryptophan, this CDR3 likely stems from a read error. This chain connects TRBV29-1 to TRBJ2-1; possible D gene TRBD2, 5 bases. The germline V gene has CDR1 SQVTM and CDR2 ANQGSEA. The CDR3 is made up of 13 amino acids. Trimming took off 1 base at V and 3 bases at J, with 7 bases between the two ends. CDR3 region: CSVEAGFYNEQFS. CDR3 coding DNA: TGCAGCGTTGAAGCGGGATTCTACAATGAGCAGTTCTCC.

This clonotype was counted between two and nine times. The chain has TRBV6-5 and TRBJ1-1; TRBD1 matches at 11 bases. Germline V gene data show CDR1 as MNHEY and CDR2 as SVGAGI. With V trimmed by 2 bases and J by 6 bases, 2 bases remained unmatched. The CDR3 has 14 amino acids. CDR3 sequence: CASSYGTGGSEAFF. The CDR3 DNA reads as TGTGCCAGCAGTTACGGGACAGGGGGATCTGAAGCTTTCTTT.

A word on this clonotype: Being one base from a much bigger clone, this may be a read error. The CDR3 nucleotides are TGTGCCAGCAGCCAAGCTAGGTACTACGGGCAGTACTTC. Residues: CASSQARYYGQYF. The gene calls are TRBV4-2 and TRBJ2-7; D call uncertain. The CDR3 consists of 13 residues. The germline V gene encodes CDR1 LGHNA and CDR2 YNFKEQ.

This chain joins TRBV7-9 and TRBJ2-7; tentative D call: TRBD1 (6 bases). CDR3 length: 16 residues. Deletions cut 4 bases from V and 2 bases from J, with 18 bases between. The V gene's germline CDR1 is SEHNR and CDR2 FQNEAQ (reference sequence). CDR3: CASSSVLAGDTYEQYF. The CDR3 nucleotides read TGTGCCAGCAGCTCCGTTCTTGCCGGGGACACCTACGAGCAGTACTTC.

This clonotype was seen at least ten times. The chain combines TRBV5-4 with TRBJ2-5; either TRBD1 or TRBD2 may supply D (5 bases each). The V and J ends lost 4 bases and 5 bases respectively, with 18 bases between them. CDR3 size: 15 residues. From germline, CDR1 is SGHNT and CDR2 YYREEE (reference sequence). The CDR3 protein is CASSGTGKGEETQYF. Here the CDR3 DNA reads TGTGCCAGCAGCGGAACGGGGAAAGGGGAGGAGACCCAGTACTTC. The full variable domain, in which reference TRBV5-4 and TRBJ2-5 provide the parts outside the CDR3, is ETGVTQSPTHLIKTRGQQVTLRCSSQSGHNTVSWYQQALGQGPQFIFQYYREEENGRGNFPPRFSGLQFPNYSSELNVNALELDDSALYLCASSGTGKGEETQYFGPGTRLLVL.

This clonotype was recorded many times. The chain employs TRBV4-1 and TRBJ1-1; D gene uncertain. CDR1 and CDR2 (germline): MGHRA, YSYEKL. Trimming took off 7 bases at V and 0 bases at J, with 15 bases between the two ends. This CDR3 comprises 15 residues. The CDR3 loop reads CASTRVGIMNTEAFF. CDR3 nucleotides: TGCGCCAGCACCCGCGTCGGGATTATGAACACTGAAGCTTTCTTT.

The chain employs TRBV2 and TRBJ2-5; D is perhaps TRBD2 (5 bases). The CDR3 spans 13 residues. The V and J ends lost 6 bases and 5 bases respectively, with 13 bases between them. Germline V gives CDR1 SNHLY, CDR2 FYNNEI. This CDR3 is CASRPRDRETQYF. The CDR3 nucleotides read TGTGCCAGCAGGCCGAGGGATCGGGAGACCCAGTACTTC.

The table lists this clonotype with many counts. The chain employs TRBV6-2 or TRBV6-3 and TRBJ2-2; D is undetermined. Germline V gene data show CDR1 as MNHEY and CDR2 as SVGEGT. The CDR3 loop spans 12 amino acids. Trimming removed 6 bases from V and 2 bases from J, with 4 bases in between. The CDR3 loop is CASSRNTGELFF. The CDR3 DNA reads TGTGCCAGCAGCCGTAACACCGGGGAGCTGTTTTTT.

On this clonotype: This sequence may be a read error, since a much larger clone differs from it by one base. The J gene is TRBJ2-1, the V gene TRBV5-1, with 10 bases fitting TRBD2. Looked up from germline, CDR1 is SGHRS and CDR2 is YFSETQ. The CDR3 loop spans 14 amino acids. In DNA, the CDR3 is TGCGCCAGCAGCTCTAGCGGGGGCTACAATAAGCAGTTCTTC. Its protein is CASSSSGGYNKQFF.

As for this clonotype: Since no conserved phenylalanine or tryptophan closes the CDR3, a read error is the likely cause. This chain joins TRBV6-1 and TRBJ1-5; no definite D call. The germline CDR1 and CDR2 sequences are MNHNS and SASEGT. The CDR3 consists of 13 residues. The CDR3: CASSLIADQLQHL. As DNA, the CDR3 is TGTGCCAGCAGTTTAATAGCGGATCAGCTCCAGCATTTA.

To note about this clonotype: This could be a read error, since a much larger clone is one nucleotide away. This chain connects TRBV12-3 or TRBV12-4 to TRBJ2-3, with 7 bases identical to TRBD1. The CDR3 runs to 13 residues. CDR3 sequence: CSSSLGGADTQYF. CDR3 DNA: TGTTCCAGCAGTTTAGGGGGCGCAGATACGCAGTATTTT.

This clonotype has only one observation. A much larger clone lies one base from this, so it may be a read error. The rearrangement uses TRBV10-3 and TRBJ2-1, with D maybe TRBD2 (6 bases). The CDR3 sequence is 12 residues long. Germline V lookup: CDR1 ENHRY, CDR2 SYGVKD. The CDR3 loop reads CAISATSHEQLF. The CDR3, as DNA: TGTGCCATCAGTGCAACTAGCCATGAGCAGCTCTTC.

Worth noting for this clonotype: One end of the junction is discordant with germline, which a read error may explain. The chain joins TRBV6-1 to TRBJ2-7; TRBD2 aligns across 10 bases. Germline CDR1 reads MNHNS; CDR2 reads SASEGT. The CDR3 consists of 14 residues. CDR3 sequence: CASSLLAGGYEQCF. The CDR3 DNA reads TGTGCCAGCAGTTTGTTAGCGGGAGGCTACGAGCAGTGTTTC.

This clonotype was counted a few times. A read error is possible here, since a much larger clone lies one base away. The chain couples TRBV29-1 to TRBJ2-1; the D gene is possibly TRBD2 (5 bases). This CDR3 comprises 14 residues. Trimming cost V 1 base and J 12 bases, with 19 bases left between them. Germline values: CDR1 SQVTM, CDR2 ANQGSEA. This CDR3 reads CSVEARLSRGGQFF. In DNA, the CDR3 is TGCAGCGTTGAAGCGAGGCTATCTCGGGGTGGGCAGTTCTTC.

As regards this clonotype: At one end, the junction sequence differs from germline, possibly due to a read error. The chain has TRBV28 and TRBJ1-5, with D unresolved. The CDR3 has 14 amino acids. Germline lookup yields CDR1 MDHEN and CDR2 SYDVKM. CDR3 in DNA: TGTGCCAGCAGTCCACTTGATTCATATCAGCCCCAGCGTTTT. Protein: CASSPLDSYQPQRF.